This T cell receptor (beta chain) originates from a study of early T cells in non-severe SARS-CoV-2 infection. Study context: Chains were unpaired, as sequencing was done on bulk RNA from unsorted whole blood. Study conclusions and caveats: Using VDJdb, the matching emphasized anti-spike CD8 responses while missing private and CD4 specificities.

V gave up 5 bases and J gave up 4 bases, with 12 bases separating them. The germline CDR1 and CDR2 sequences are MDHEN and SYDVKM. The CDR3 length is 13 residues. Attachment of unique molecular identifiers was made to individual cDNA molecules. One entry per CDR3 protein, called by TCRdb with MiXCR from the 5' RACE reads. The repertoire holds tens of thousands of distinct CDR3 sequences, with under 15% as singletons. This clonotype has a count of ten or more. The antigen remains undetermined. Specimen: whole blood. V and J are TRBV28 and TRBJ2-7, with D tentatively TRBD2 (5 bases). This TCR derives from an adult who was a healthcare worker with PCR-confirmed SARS-CoV-2 infection or an uninfected control (not recorded which). The CDR3 region has the DNA TGTGCCAGCAGTCGTGGACTGAATTACGAGCAGTACTTC. Protein product: CASSRGLNYEQYF. Complete variable domain (other parts from reference TRBV28 and TRBJ2-7): DVKVTQSSRYLVKRTGEKVFLECVQDMDHENMFWYRQDPGLGLRLIYFSYDVKMKEKGDIPEGYSVSREKKERFSLILESASTNQTSMYLCASSRGLNYEQYFGPGTRLTVT.